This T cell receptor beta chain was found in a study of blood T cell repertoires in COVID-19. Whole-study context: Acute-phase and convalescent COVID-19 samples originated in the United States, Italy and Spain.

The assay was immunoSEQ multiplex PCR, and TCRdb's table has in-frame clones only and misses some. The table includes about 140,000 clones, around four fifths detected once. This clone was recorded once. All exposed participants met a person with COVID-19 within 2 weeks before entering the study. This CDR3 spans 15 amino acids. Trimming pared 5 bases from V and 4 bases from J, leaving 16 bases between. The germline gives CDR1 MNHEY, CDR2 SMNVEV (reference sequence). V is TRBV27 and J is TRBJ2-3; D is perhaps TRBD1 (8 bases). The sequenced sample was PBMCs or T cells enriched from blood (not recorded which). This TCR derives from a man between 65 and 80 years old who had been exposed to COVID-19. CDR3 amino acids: CASSRTGGVPDTQYF. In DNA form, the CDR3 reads TGTGCCAGCAGTCGCACAGGGGGGGTTCCAGATACGCAGTATTTT.